This is a list of T cell receptor beta chains from one sample in a study of cytomegalovirus exposure and HLA in healthy donors. The data were produced by immunoSEQ multiplex PCR, yet TCRdb's version contains in-frame clones alone and is incomplete. This sample yields 100,000 to 150,000 clones, of which 85% are seen a single time; roughly 2% belongs to the top ten. Sequencing was done on a sample of PBMCs. The receptors shown here come from a woman aged 25 to 39 in good health and CMV-seronegative. Both conserved end residues are part of each CDR3. A D gene is named only where the DNA matches it firmly. Not all rows give a size; the values are once, few, many and, for expanded clones, a class.

d_gene: TRBD1; abundance: -; v_gene: TRBV19; j_gene: TRBJ1-2; CDR3aa: CASSSGTGTGIHRGYTF; CDR3nt: TGTGCCAGTAGTTCCGGGACCGGGACAGGGATCCATCGTGGCTACACCTTC
d_gene: -; abundance: -; v_gene: TRBV5-1; j_gene: TRBJ2-7; CDR3aa: CASRSEYEQYF; CDR3nt: TGCGCCAGCAGGTCGGAGTACGAGCAGTACTTC
d_gene: -; abundance: few; v_gene: TRBV2; j_gene: TRBJ2-7; CDR3aa: CASRHRASASEQYF; CDR3nt: TGTGCCAGCAGGCACAGGGCCTCCGCCTCCGAGCAGTACTTC
d_gene: TRBD1; abundance: -; v_gene: TRBV7-6; j_gene: TRBJ1-6; CDR3aa: CASSSGQGISPLHF; CDR3nt: TGTGCCAGCAGCTCCGGACAGGGGATCTCACCCCTCCACTTT
d_gene: TRBD1; abundance: -; v_gene: TRBV9; j_gene: TRBJ1-1; CDR3aa: CASSAHRGRTSEAFF; CDR3nt: TGTGCCAGCAGCGCACACAGGGGGCGAACGTCTGAAGCTTTCTTT
d_gene: -; abundance: once; v_gene: TRBV6-5; j_gene: TRBJ2-7; CDR3aa: CASSYADSYEQYF; CDR3nt: TGTGCCAGCAGTTACGCAGATTCCTACGAGCAGTACTTC
d_gene: -; abundance: few; v_gene: TRBV14; j_gene: TRBJ2-2; CDR3aa: CASSQDPLSGSTGELFF; CDR3nt: TGTGCCAGCAGCCAAGACCCCCTATCTGGGAGCACCGGGGAGCTGTTTTTT
d_gene: TRBD2; abundance: -; v_gene: TRBV6-1; j_gene: TRBJ2-1; CDR3aa: CASSATSGGAQNEQFF; CDR3nt: TGTGCCAGCAGTGCAACTAGCGGGGGGGCCCAAAATGAGCAGTTCTTC
d_gene: TRBD1; abundance: -; v_gene: TRBV2; j_gene: TRBJ2-1; CDR3aa: CASSAGQGAIVNEQFF; CDR3nt: TGTGCCAGCAGCGCTGGACAGGGGGCAATTGTCAATGAGCAGTTCTTC
d_gene: -; abundance: medium-sized; v_gene: TRBV14; j_gene: TRBJ1-2; CDR3aa: CASSQATGKRDWGYTF; CDR3nt: TGTGCCAGCAGCCAAGCTACCGGCAAACGCGACTGGGGCTACACCTTC
d_gene: -; abundance: -; v_gene: TRBV28; j_gene: TRBJ1-4; CDR3aa: CASSGGGATNEKLFF; CDR3nt: TGTGCCAGCAGTGGGGGAGGGGCAACTAATGAAAAACTGTTTTTT
d_gene: -; abundance: -; v_gene: TRBV7-9; j_gene: TRBJ2-5; CDR3aa: CASSLGGSPLETQYF; CDR3nt: TGTGCCAGCAGCTTAGGAGGGTCTCCTTTAGAGACCCAGTACTTC